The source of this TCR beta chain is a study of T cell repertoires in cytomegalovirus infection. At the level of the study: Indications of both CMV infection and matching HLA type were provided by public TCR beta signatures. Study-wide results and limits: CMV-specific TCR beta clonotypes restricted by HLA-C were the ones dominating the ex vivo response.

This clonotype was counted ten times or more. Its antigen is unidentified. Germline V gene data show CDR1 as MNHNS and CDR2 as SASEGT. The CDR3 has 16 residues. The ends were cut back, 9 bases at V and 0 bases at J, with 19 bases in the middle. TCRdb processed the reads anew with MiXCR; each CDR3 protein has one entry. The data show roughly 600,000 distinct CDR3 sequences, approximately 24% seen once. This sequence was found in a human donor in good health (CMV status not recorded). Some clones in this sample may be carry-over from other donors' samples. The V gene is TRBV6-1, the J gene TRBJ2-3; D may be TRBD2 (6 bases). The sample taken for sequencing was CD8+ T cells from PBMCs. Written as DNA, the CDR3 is TGTGCCAGGCCCTTTCCTGGGGGGATGAGCACAGATACGCAGTATTTT. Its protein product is CARPFPGGMSTDTQYF.